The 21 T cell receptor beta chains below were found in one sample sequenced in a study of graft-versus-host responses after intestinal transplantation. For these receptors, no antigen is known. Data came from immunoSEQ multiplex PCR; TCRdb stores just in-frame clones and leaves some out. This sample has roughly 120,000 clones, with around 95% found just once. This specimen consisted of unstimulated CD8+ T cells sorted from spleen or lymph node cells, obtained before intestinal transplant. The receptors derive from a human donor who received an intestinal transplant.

Here the CDR3 reads CASSASAVYTGELFF. CDR3 in DNA: TGTGCCAGCAGCGCTTCAGCGGTCTACACCGGGGAGCTGTTTTTT. The chain combines TRBV9 with TRBJ2-2; a weak D match, TRBD2 (5 bases). The CDR3 spans 15 residues. V lost 3 bases and J 3 bases, leaving 12 bases between the germline ends. CDR1 is SGDLS and CDR2 is YYNGEE in the germline V gene.

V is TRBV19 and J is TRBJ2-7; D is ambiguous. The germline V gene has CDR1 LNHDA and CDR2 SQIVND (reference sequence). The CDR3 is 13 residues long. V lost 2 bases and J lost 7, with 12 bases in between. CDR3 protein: CASSIIRGREQYF. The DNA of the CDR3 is TGTGCCAGTAGTATAATCCGAGGTAGAGAGCAGTACTTC.

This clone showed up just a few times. CDR3 sequence reads: CASSLAYRGNTIYF. CDR3 in DNA: TGTGCCAGCAGCTTGGCCTACAGGGGAAACACCATATATTTT. The V and J genes are TRBV5-8 and TRBJ1-3, with D perhaps TRBD1 (5 bases). Trimming removed 0 bases at V and 4 bases at J, with 8 bases between. Germline CDR1 reads SGHTS; CDR2 reads YDEGEE. CDR3 length: 14 amino acids.

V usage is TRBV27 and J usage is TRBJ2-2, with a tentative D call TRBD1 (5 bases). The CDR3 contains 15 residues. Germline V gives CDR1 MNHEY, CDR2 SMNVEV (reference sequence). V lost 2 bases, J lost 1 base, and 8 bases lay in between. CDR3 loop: CASSLTQGNTGELFF. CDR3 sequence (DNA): TGTGCCAGCAGTTTAACGCAGGGGAACACCGGGGAGCTGTTTTTT.

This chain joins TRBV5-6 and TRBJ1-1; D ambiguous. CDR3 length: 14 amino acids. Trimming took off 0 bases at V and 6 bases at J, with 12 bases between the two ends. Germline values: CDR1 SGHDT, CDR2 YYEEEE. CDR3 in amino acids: CASSLGEERSEAFF. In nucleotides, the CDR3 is TGTGCCAGCAGCTTGGGCGAGGAAAGGTCTGAAGCTTTCTTT. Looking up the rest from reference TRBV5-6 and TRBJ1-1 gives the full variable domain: DAGVTQSPTHLIKTRGQQVTLRCSPKSGHDTVSWYQQALGQGPQFIFQYYEEEERQRGNFPDRFSGHQFPNYSSELNVNALLLGDSALYLCASSLGEERSEAFFGQGTRLTVV.

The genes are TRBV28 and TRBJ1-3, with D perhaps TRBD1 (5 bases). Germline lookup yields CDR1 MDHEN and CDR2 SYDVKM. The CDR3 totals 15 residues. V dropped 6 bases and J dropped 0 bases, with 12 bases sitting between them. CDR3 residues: CASSPGGYSGNTIYF. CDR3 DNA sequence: TGTGCCAGCAGCCCCGGGGGGTACTCTGGAAACACCATATATTTT.

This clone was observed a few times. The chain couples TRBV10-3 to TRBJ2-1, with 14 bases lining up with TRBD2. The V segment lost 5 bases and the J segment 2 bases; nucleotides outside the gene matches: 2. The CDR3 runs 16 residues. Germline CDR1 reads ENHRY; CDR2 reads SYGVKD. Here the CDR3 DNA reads TGTGCCATCAGTTCGACTAGCGGGAGGGCCTACAATGAGCAGTTCTTC. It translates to CAISSTSGRAYNEQFF.

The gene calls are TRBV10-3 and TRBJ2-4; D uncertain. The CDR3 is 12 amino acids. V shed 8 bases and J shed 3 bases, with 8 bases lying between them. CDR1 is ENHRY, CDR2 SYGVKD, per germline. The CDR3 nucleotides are TGTGCCATCGGGGAAAGCAAAAACATTCAGTACTTC. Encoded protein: CAIGESKNIQYF.

The DNA of the CDR3 is TGCGCCAGCAGCTTAGCGTCTTACCACAATGAGCAGTTCTTC. Protein: CASSLASYHNEQFF. The V call is TRBV5-1, the J call TRBJ2-1; D is unclear. The germline V gene has CDR1 SGHRS and CDR2 YFSETQ. The CDR3 contains 14 residues. V was clipped by 2 bases and J by 5 bases, with 11 bases between them.

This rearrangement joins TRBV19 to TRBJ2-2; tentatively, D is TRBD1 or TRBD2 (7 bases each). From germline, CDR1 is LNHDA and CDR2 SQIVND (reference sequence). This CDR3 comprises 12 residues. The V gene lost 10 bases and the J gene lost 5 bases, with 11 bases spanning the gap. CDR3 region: CATQGGTGELFF. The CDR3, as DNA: TGTGCCACCCAGGGGGGGACCGGGGAGCTGTTTTTT.

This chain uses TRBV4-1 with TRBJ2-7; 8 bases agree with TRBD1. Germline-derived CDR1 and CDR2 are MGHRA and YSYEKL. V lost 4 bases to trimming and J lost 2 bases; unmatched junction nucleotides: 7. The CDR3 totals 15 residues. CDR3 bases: TGCGCCAGCAGCCGGACCGGACAGGGAGCCTACGAGCAGTACTTC. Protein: CASSRTGQGAYEQYF.

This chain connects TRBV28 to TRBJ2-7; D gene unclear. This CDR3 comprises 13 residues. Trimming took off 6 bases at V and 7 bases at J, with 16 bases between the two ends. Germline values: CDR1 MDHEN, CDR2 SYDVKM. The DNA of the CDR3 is TGTGCCAGCAGCTGGAGTTCCTCGGGTGAGCAGTACTTC. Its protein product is CASSWSSSGEQYF. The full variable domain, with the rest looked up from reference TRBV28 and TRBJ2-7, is DVKVTQSSRYLVKRTGEKVFLECVQDMDHENMFWYRQDPGLGLRLIYFSYDVKMKEKGDIPEGYSVSREKKERFSLILESASTNQTSMYLCASSWSSSGEQYFGPGTRLTVT.

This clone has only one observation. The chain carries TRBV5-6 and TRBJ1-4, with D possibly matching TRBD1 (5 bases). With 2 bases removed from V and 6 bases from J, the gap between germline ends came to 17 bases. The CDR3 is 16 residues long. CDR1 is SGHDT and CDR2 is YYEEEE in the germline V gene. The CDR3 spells CASSFRWGPEDEKLFF. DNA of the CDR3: TGTGCCAGCAGCTTTCGCTGGGGCCCAGAGGATGAAAAACTGTTTTTT.

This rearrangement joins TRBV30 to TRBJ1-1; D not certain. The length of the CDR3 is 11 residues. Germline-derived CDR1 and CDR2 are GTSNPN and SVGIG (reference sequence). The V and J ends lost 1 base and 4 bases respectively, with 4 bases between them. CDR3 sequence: CAWSAPTEAFF. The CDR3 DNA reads TGTGCCTGGAGTGCCCCCACTGAAGCTTTCTTT.

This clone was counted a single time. The chain's CDR3 is CASSQEMAGGFTDTQYF. The CDR3, as DNA: TGTGCCAGCAGCCAAGAAATGGCAGGGGGGTTCACAGATACGCAGTATTTT. This rearrangement joins TRBV4-2 to TRBJ2-3, with D maybe TRBD1 (7 bases). V lost 0 bases and J lost 2, with 15 bases in between. Germline values: CDR1 LGHNA, CDR2 YNFKEQ. The CDR3 runs to 17 residues.

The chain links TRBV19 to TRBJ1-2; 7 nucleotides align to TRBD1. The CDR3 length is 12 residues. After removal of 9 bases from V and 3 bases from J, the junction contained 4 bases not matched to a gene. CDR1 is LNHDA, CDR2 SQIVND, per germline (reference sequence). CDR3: CASSQGYYGYTF. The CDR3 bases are TGTGCCAGCTCACAGGGGTACTATGGCTACACCTTC.

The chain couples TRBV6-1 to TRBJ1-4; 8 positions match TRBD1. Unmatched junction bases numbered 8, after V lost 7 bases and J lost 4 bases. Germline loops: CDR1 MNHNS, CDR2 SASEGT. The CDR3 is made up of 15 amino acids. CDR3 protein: CASTSRGRGNEKLFF. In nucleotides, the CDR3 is TGTGCCAGCACTTCCAGGGGGCGCGGTAATGAAAAACTGTTTTTT.

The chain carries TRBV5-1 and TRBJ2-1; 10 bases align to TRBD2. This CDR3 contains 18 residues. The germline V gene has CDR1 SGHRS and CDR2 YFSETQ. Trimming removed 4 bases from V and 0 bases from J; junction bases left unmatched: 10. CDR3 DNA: TGCGCCAGCAGCGCCCGGACTAGCGGTCTAAGCTCCTACAATGAGCAGTTCTTC. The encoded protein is CASSARTSGLSSYNEQFF.

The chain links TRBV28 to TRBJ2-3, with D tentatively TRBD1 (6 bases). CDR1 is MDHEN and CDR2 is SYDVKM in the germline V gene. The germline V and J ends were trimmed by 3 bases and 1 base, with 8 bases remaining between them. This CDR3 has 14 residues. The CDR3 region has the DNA TGTGCCAGCAGTTTTAGACAGGGCACAGATACGCAGTATTTT. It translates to CASSFRQGTDTQYF.

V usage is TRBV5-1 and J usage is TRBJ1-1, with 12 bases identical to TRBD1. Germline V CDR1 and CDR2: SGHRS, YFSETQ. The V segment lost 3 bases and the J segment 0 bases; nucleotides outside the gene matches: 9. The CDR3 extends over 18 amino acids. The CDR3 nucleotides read TGCGCCAGCAGCTCGAGGGGACAGGGGGCCCCCCTGAACACTGAAGCTTTCTTT. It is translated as CASSSRGQGAPLNTEAFF.

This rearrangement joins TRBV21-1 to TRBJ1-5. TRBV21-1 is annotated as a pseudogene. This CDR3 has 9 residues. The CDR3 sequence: CARWQPQHF. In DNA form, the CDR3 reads TGTGCCAGGTGGCAGCCCCAGCATTTT.